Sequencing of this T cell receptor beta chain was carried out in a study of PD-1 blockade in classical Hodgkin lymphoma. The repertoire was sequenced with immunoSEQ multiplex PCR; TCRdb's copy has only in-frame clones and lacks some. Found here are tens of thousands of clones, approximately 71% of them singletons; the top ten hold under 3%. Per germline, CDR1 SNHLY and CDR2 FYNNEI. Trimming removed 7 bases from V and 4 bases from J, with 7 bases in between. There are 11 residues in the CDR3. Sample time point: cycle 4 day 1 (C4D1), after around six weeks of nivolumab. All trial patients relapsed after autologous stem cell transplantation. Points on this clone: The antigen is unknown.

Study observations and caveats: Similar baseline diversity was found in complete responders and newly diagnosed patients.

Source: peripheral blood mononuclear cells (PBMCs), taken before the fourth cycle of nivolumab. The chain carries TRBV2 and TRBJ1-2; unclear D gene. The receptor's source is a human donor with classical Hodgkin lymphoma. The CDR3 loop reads CASTTLYGYTF. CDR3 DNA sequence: TGTGCCAGCACAACACTCTATGGCTACACCTTC.